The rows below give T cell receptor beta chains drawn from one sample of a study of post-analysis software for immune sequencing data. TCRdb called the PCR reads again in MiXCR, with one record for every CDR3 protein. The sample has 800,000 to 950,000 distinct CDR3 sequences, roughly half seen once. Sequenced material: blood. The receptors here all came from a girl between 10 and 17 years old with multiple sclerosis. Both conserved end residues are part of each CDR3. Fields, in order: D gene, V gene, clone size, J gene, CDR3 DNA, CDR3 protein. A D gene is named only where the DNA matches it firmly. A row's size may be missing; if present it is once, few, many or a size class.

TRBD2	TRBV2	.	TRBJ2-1	TGTGCCAACTTCCCGGGACTAGCGGGGGGGCTACCCTACAATGAGCAGTTCTTC	CANFPGLAGGLPYNEQFF
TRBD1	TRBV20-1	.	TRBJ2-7	TGCAGTGCTAGTTACAGGGGCTACGAGCAGTACTTC	CSASYRGYEQYF
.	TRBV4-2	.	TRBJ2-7	TGTGCCAGCAGCCAAGCGGGGGAGAGCTCCTACGAGCAGGACTTC	CASSQAGESSYEQDF
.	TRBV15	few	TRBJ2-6	TGTGTCACCAGCAGTGGTTTGGAGTCTGGGGCCAACGTCCTGACTTTC	CVTSSGLESGANVLTF
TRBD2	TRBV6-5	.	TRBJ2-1	TGTGCCAGCAGTTACCGCTCTGCGGGGGGGAATGAGCAGTTCTTC	CASSYRSAGGNEQFF
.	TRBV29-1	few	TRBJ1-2	TGCAGCGCCTTGTCTGGTGGCTACACCTTC	CSALSGGYTF
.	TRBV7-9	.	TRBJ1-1	TGTGCCAGCAGCTTACTGCCGGAAGCTTTCTTT	CASSLLPEAFF
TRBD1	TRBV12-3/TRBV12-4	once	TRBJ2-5	TGTGCCAGCAGTCCACTCGGGGTCAGGGGGATGGAGACCCAGTACTTC	CASSPLGVRGMETQYF
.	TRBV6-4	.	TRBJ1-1	TGTGCCAGCAGCCCGGGGGATAACACTGAAGCTTTCTTT	CASSPGDNTEAFF
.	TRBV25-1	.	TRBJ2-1	TGTGCCAGCAGCAACGGGGTGGGGGGGGGCCGGAATGAGCAGTTCTTC	CASSNGVGGGRNEQFF
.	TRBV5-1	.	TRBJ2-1	TGCGCCAGCAGCTCATCTCGGACGGTCGTTCATACCTACAATGAGCAGTTCTTC	CASSSSRTVVHTYNEQFF
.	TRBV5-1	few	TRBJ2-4	TGCGCCAGCAGCAGGACCGGGCCGCAAAACATTCAGTACTTC	CASSRTGPQNIQYF
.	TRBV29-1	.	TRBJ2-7	TGCAGCGTTGATGGGAAGGGCTACGAGCAGTACTTC	CSVDGKGYEQYF
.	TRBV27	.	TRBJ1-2	TGTGCCAGCAGTTTCGGGATGGACTATGGCTACACCTTC	CASSFGMDYGYTF
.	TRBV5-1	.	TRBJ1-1	TGCGCCAGCAGTCGCGGGGCTCCCACTGAAGCTTTCTTT	CASSRGAPTEAFF
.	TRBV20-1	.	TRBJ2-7	TGCAGTGCTAGAGGGAGGTTTGATGGACCCTACGAGCAGTACTTC	CSARGRFDGPYEQYF
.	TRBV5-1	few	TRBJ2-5	TGCGCCAGCAGCTTGTTACAGGGCCAAGAGACCCAGTACTTC	CASSLLQGQETQYF
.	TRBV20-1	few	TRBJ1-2	TGCAGTGCCTACGCACCTGCTAACTATGGCTACACCTTC	CSAYAPANYGYTF
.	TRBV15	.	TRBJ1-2	TGTGCCACCAGCAGAGATTTATCTTCCTCAGGGGACTATGGCTACACCTTC	CATSRDLSSSGDYGYTF
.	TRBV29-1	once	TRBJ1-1	TGCAGCGTACTCACCCTAGGACGGAAGAACACTGAAGCTTTCTTT	CSVLTLGRKNTEAFF
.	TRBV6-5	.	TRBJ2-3	TGTGCCAGCAGTTACTCTCCCGGGAGTAGCACAGATACGCAGTATTTT	CASSYSPGSSTDTQYF
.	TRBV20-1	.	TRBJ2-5	TGCAGTGCTAGAGTACCAGGGGTACTAGAGACCCAGTACTTC	CSARVPGVLETQYF
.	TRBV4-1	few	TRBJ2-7	TGCGCCAGCAGCCCAAGGGCGGGGACACCCTACGAGCAGTACTTC	CASSPRAGTPYEQYF
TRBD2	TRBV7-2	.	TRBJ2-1	TGTGCCAGCAGCTTAGCTTTGGGGGGGGACGGGCAGTTCTTC	CASSLALGGDGQFF
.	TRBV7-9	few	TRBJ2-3	TGTGCCAGCAGCCTGAAAGGAATAACCCTAAGCACAGATACGCAGTATTTT	CASSLKGITLSTDTQYF
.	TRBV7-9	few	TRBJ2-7	TGTGCCAGCAGCTTAGAGGCGCAGTACTACGAGCAGTACTTC	CASSLEAQYYEQYF
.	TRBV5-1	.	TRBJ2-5	TGCGCCAGCAGCTTGGCCAACCTCCGGTCGGAGACCCAGTACTTC	CASSLANLRSETQYF
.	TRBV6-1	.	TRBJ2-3	TGTGCCAGCAGTGAATGGGGCAGCCGACTTACGCAGTATTTT	CASSEWGSRLTQYF
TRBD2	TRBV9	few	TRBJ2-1	TGTGCCAGCAGCGTAGAGGCTAGCGGGAGACGGTACAATGAGCAGTTCTTC	CASSVEASGRRYNEQFF
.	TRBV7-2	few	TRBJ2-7	TGTGCCAGCAGCTTGGAGCTAGTGCCAGGAGACGAGCAGTACTTC	CASSLELVPGDEQYF
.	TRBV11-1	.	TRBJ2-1	TGTGCCAGCAGCGTCGCCACAACCGCTAAGGAGCAGTTCTTC	CASSVATTAKEQFF
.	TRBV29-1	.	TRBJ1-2	TGCAGCGTTAGCGGGGAGGGGCGAGGCTACACCTTC	CSVSGEGRGYTF
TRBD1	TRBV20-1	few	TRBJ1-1	TGCAGTGCAGGACAGGGGAACACTGAAGCTTTCTTT	CSAGQGNTEAFF
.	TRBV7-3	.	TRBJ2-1	TGTGCCAGCAGCTCCCAAATAGCTCGGAACTACAATGAGCAGTTCTTC	CASSSQIARNYNEQFF
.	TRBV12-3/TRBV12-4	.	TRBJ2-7	TGTGCCAGCAGTTTTGAGAGGGGTTTTGCCTACGAGCAGTACTTC	CASSFERGFAYEQYF
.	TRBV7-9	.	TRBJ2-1	TGTGCCAGCCTGGGGGTCCCCTACAATGAGCAGTTCTTC	CASLGVPYNEQFF
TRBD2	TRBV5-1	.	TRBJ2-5	TGCGCCAGCAGCTTGGCCCTAGCGGGGGGCGAGGAGACCCAGTACTTC	CASSLALAGGEETQYF
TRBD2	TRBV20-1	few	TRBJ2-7	TGCAGTGCTGCCGGGACTAGCGGGAGTATCTCCTACGAGCAGTACTTC	CSAAGTSGSISYEQYF